This T cell receptor (beta chain) was identified in a study of cytomegalovirus exposure and HLA in healthy donors. 13 Jbeta primers and 60 Vbeta primers were used for the PCR. Assay: immunoSEQ multiplex PCR; the TCRdb copy retains only in-frame clones and omits some. The table has about 110,000 clones, around 84% seen once. Trimming cost V 7 bases and J 0 bases, with 19 bases left between them. The CDR3 consists of 16 residues. Per the germline V gene, CDR1 is SGHDT and CDR2 is YYEEEE. This TCR was sampled from a woman aged 25 to 39 in good health and CMV-seronegative. Input material: PBMCs. The chain uses TRBV5-6 and TRBJ1-1, with D tentatively TRBD1 (5 bases). In nucleotides, the CDR3 is TGTGCCAGCGTCTTTGGGGCAGGCCTAATGAACACTGAAGCTTTCTTT. The encoded protein is CASVFGAGLMNTEAFF.